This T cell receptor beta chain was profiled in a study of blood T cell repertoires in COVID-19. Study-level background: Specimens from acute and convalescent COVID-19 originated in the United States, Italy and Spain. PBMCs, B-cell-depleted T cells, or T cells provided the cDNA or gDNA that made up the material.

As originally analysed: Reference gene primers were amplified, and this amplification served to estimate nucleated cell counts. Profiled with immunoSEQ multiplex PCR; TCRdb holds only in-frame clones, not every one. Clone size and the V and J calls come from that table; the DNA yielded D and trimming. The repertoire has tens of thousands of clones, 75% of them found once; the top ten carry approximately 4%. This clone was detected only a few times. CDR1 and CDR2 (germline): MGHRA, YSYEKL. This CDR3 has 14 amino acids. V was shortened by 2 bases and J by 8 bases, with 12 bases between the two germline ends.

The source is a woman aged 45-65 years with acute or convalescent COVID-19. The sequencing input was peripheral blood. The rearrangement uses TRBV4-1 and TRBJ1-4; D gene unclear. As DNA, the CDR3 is TGCGCCAGCAGCCAAACCCCCGGTGAGGAAAAACTGTTTTTT. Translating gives CASSQTPGEEKLFF.